This TCR beta chain derives from a study of T cell responses to AZD1222 COVID-19 vaccine. The count of this clone is one. The germline V gene has CDR1 MNHEY and CDR2 SVGAGI. This CDR3 has 13 amino acids. Trimming stripped 6 bases from V and 2 bases from J, with 11 bases between. TCRdb's table, derived via immunoSEQ multiplex PCR, lists solely in-frame clones and lacks some. This sample has about 160,000 clones, with approximately 92% found just once. The sequence came from an adult who received the AZD1222 COVID-19 vaccine. The sequencing here drew on peripheral blood, taken 28 days after the second AZD1222 dose. The chain uses TRBV6-5 and TRBJ2-7; weak D call: TRBD2 (6 bases). The CDR3 DNA reads TGTGCCAGCAGCGAGCGGGCCCCCTACGAGCAGTACTTC. Its translation is CASSERAPYEQYF.